A single TCR beta chain is shown here with its context. This sample stems from a study of OX40 agonist ivuxolimab in advanced cancers. The overall study: Patients enrolled in dose escalation were diagnosed with hepatocellular carcinoma, melanoma, renal cell or head and neck cancer. Three patients showed partial responses: one hepatocellular carcinoma and two cutaneous melanoma cases.

Sequenced by immunoSEQ multiplex PCR; TCRdb stores in-frame clones only, minus some. The sample contains 70,000 to 85,000 clones, roughly 84% of which appear only once. The germline CDR1 and CDR2 sequences are MDHEN and SYDVKM. Trimming removed 9 bases from V and 8 bases from J, with 8 bases in between. The CDR3 contains 10 residues. Exclusion applied to patients with autoimmune disease history or systemic immunosuppression. The sequence was obtained from an adult with an advanced solid tumor such as melanoma, head and neck, liver or kidney cancer. The chain uses TRBV28 and TRBJ1-3; D perhaps matches TRBD1 (5 bases). Material: CD4+ or CD8+ T cells sorted from blood, obtained in a trial of the OX40 agonist ivuxolimab. This CDR3 reads CARGGDTIYF. The DNA for the CDR3 is TGTGCCAGGGGGGGAGACACCATATATTTT.